The T cell receptor (beta chain) described here comes from a study of blood T cells in healthy people across ages. This clonotype was seen a few times. Germline CDR1 and CDR2: DFQATT and SNEGSKA (reference sequence). This CDR3 spans 13 amino acids. The V gene lost 3 bases and the J gene lost 0 bases, with 7 bases spanning the gap. The use of a sample-barcoded 5' primer and a J-beta primer mix characterized a second PCR of about 7 to 12 cycles. Via MiXCR, TCRdb re-called the 5' RACE reads, giving one row per CDR3 protein. The sample records about 1.1 million distinct CDR3 sequences, less than 45% being singletons.

The sequenced sample was blood. This receptor was identified in a young man in good health. The chain has TRBV20-1 and TRBJ2-3; D perhaps matches TRBD2 (5 bases). CDR3 sequence reads: CSASGESTDTQYF. CDR3 DNA: TGCAGTGCTAGCGGGGAAAGCACAGATACGCAGTATTTT.